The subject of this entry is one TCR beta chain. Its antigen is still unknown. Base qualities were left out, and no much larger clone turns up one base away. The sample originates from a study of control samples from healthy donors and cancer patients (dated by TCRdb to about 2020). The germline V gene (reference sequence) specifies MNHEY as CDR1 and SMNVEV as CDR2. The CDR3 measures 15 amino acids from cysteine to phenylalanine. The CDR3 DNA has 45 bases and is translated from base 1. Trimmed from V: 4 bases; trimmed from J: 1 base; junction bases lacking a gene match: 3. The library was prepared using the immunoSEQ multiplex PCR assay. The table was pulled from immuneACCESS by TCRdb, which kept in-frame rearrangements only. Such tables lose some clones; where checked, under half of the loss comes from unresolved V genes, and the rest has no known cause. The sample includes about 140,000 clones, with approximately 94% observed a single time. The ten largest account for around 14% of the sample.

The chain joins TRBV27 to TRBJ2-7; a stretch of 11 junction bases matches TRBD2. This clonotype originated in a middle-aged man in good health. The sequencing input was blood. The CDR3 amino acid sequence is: CASSSLAGGSYEQYF. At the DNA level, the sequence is TGTGCCAGCAGTTCTCTAGCGGGAGGATCCTACGAGCAGTACTTC.